This TCR beta chain originates from a study of CD8 T cells in Susac syndrome. Reverse transcription of roughly 0.45 to 1 ug RNA used random hexamers. TCRdb recomputed calls from the immunoSEQ multiplex PCR reads with MiXCR, one row per CDR3 protein. The table records a few hundred thousand distinct CDR3 sequences, 92% of them present only once. This CDR3 is built from 14 residues. The trim removed 3 bases at V and 4 bases at J, leaving 5 bases unmatched. The germline CDR1 and CDR2 sequences are MNHEY and SMNVEV (reference sequence). This TCR was recovered from a human donor with multiple sclerosis. The chain is built from TRBV27 and TRBJ1-1; TRBD1 agrees at 7 bases. Sequenced: CD4+ T cells from PBMCs. Here the CDR3 reads CASSFHSGGTEAFF. In DNA, the CDR3 is TGTGCCAGCAGTTTTCATTCAGGGGGCACTGAAGCTTTCTTT.